These 14 T cell receptor beta chains originate from one sample sequenced in a study of breast tumors, draining lymph nodes, adjacent tissues. TCRdb re-analysed the multiplex PCR reads in MiXCR, keeping a single row per CDR3 protein. The sample records approximately 190,000 distinct CDR3 sequences, approximately 31% being singletons. Axillary draining lymph nodes of breast cancer patients supplied the node samples. Input material: axillary lymph node tissue. These receptors came from a female donor with breast cancer. Some clones in this sample may be carry-over from other donors' samples.

Note on this clonotype: A much larger clonotype is one base distant, so this may be a read error. The chain is built from TRBV28 and TRBJ2-7, with 10 bases that match TRBD1. Looked up from germline, CDR1 is MDHEN and CDR2 is SYDVKM. This CDR3 region has 14 residues. Unmatched junction bases numbered 3, after V lost 2 bases and J lost 5 bases. CDR3 region: CASSLGQGGHEQYF. For the CDR3, the DNA is TGTGCCAGCAGTTTAGGACAGGGGGGGCACGAGCAGTACTTC. Complete variable domain (other parts from reference TRBV28 and TRBJ2-7): DVKVTQSSRYLVKRTGEKVFLECVQDMDHENMFWYRQDPGLGLRLIYFSYDVKMKEKGDIPEGYSVSREKKERFSLILESASTNQTSMYLCASSLGQGGHEQYFGPGTRLTVT.

This clonotype came up many times. The chain uses TRBV20-1 and TRBJ2-7; D may be TRBD2 (6 bases). This CDR3 has 12 amino acids. From germline, CDR1 is DFQATT and CDR2 SNEGSKA (reference sequence). V shed 7 bases and J shed 4 bases, with 14 bases lying between them. Written as DNA, the CDR3 is TGCAGTGGAACTGGGGGGATATACGAGCAGTACTTC. Translation: CSGTGGIYEQYF.

This clonotype has a handful of counts. This chain joins TRBV5-1 and TRBJ2-5; 8 bases map to TRBD1. Germline assignment: CDR1 SGHRS and CDR2 YFSETQ. Trimming cost V 2 bases and J 5 bases; bases outside gene matches: 8. The CDR3 spans 15 residues. In DNA form, the CDR3 reads TGCGCCAGCAGCTTAGGACAGGGACCCCACGAGACCCAGTACTTC. This sequence encodes CASSLGQGPHETQYF.

J is TRBJ1-5 and V is TRBV28; no clear D. This CDR3 contains 17 residues. Germline CDR1 and CDR2: MDHEN and SYDVKM. The germline V and J ends were trimmed by 8 bases and 0 bases, with 20 bases remaining between them. CDR3 in DNA: TGTGCCAGCGGAAAGGGTCGGACGACAACTAGCAATCAGCCCCAGCATTTT. This codes for CASGKGRTTTSNQPQHF. Full variable domain (rest looked up from reference TRBV28 and TRBJ1-5): DVKVTQSSRYLVKRTGEKVFLECVQDMDHENMFWYRQDPGLGLRLIYFSYDVKMKEKGDIPEGYSVSREKKERFSLILESASTNQTSMYLCASGKGRTTTSNQPQHFGDGTRLSIL.

This clonotype was observed many times. The V and J genes are TRBV20-1 and TRBJ2-5; 10 nucleotides match TRBD2. Trimming cost V 6 bases and J 4 bases; bases outside gene matches: 8. Germline CDR1 reads DFQATT; CDR2 reads SNEGSKA (reference sequence). This CDR3 comprises 14 residues. The DNA for the CDR3 is TGCAGTGCCCCGCAGGAGCGGGAGGGAGAGACCCAGTACTTC. This translates into CSAPQEREGETQYF.

About this clonotype itself: An end of the junction differs from the germline gene, which may be a read error. V gene TRBV20-1 combines with J gene TRBJ1-2; D perhaps matches TRBD1 (5 bases). The CDR3 runs 12 residues. Germline V lookup: CDR1 DFQATT, CDR2 SNEGSKA (reference sequence). The CDR3 loop is CSARQDTYGSTF. CDR3 in DNA: TGCAGTGCTAGACAGGACACCTATGGCTCCACCTTC.

This clonotype appeared many times. The V and J genes are TRBV19 and TRBJ2-6; no clear D. There are 16 residues in the CDR3. V was clipped by 3 bases and J by 1 base, with 10 bases between them. Germline values: CDR1 LNHDA, CDR2 SQIVND (reference sequence). This chain's CDR3 is CASSISPISGANVLTF. The CDR3 coding sequence is TGTGCCAGTAGTATTTCCCCTATATCTGGGGCCAACGTCCTGACTTTC.

Ten or more counts support this clonotype. The rearrangement joins TRBV6-1 to TRBJ2-4; D possibly uses TRBD1 or TRBD2 (5 bases each). With 0 bases removed from V and 1 base from J, the gap between germline ends came to 10 bases. The germline CDR1 and CDR2 sequences are MNHNS and SASEGT. This CDR3 has 16 residues. The CDR3, as DNA: TGTGCCAGCAGTGAAGCGCAAGGGACCGCCAAAAACATTCAGTACTTC. Protein sequence: CASSEAQGTAKNIQYF.

This clonotype was recorded at least ten times. The chain is built from TRBV4-1 and TRBJ2-3; D may be TRBD2 (7 bases). Germline lookup yields CDR1 MGHRA and CDR2 YSYEKL. CDR3 length equals 15 residues. V lost 0 bases and J lost 7, with 14 bases in between. CDR3 DNA: TGCGCCAGCAGCCAAGATCGGGGGGCCCTATATACGCAGTATTTT. Translation: CASSQDRGALYTQYF.

This clonotype was found a few times. At one end, the junction sequence differs from germline, possibly due to a read error. The gene calls are TRBV6-5 and TRBJ2-1, with 7 nucleotides matching TRBD2. Germline values: CDR1 MNHEY, CDR2 SVGAGI. This CDR3 is built from 14 residues. This CDR3 is CASSHSGGRNEQFF. For the CDR3, the DNA is TGTGCCAGCAGTCACTCGGGGGGTAGGAATGAGCAGTTCTTC.

This clonotype occurred many times. This CDR3 is CSARGTSGIPGTDTQYF. CDR3 bases: TGCAGTGCTAGGGGGACTAGCGGGATCCCGGGCACAGATACGCAGTATTTT. The chain joins TRBV20-1 to TRBJ2-3, with TRBD2 matching over 13 bases. Per the germline V gene, CDR1 is DFQATT and CDR2 is SNEGSKA (reference sequence). The CDR3 length is 17 residues. V lost 3 bases, J lost 1 base, and 7 bases stayed unmatched.

At least ten counts were recorded for this clonotype. The V call is TRBV7-2, the J call TRBJ2-7; 11 nucleotides align to TRBD1. The germline CDR1 and CDR2 sequences are SGHTA and FQGNSA. The CDR3 has 16 residues. V lost 5 bases to trimming and J lost 3 bases; unmatched junction nucleotides: 9. The CDR3 reads CASSPRGTGGFYEQYF. DNA of the CDR3: TGTGCCAGCAGCCCGAGAGGGACAGGGGGTTTCTACGAGCAGTACTTC.

As to this clonotype: Given a much more abundant clone one base away, this may be a read error. This chain connects TRBV6-2 or TRBV6-3 to TRBJ1-2; 8 bases are shared with TRBD1. Per the germline V gene, CDR1 is MNHEY and CDR2 is SVGEGT. J lost 7 bases, V lost 5 bases, and 3 bases had no gene match. This CDR3 region has 12 residues. This chain's CDR3 is CASSPRGRGYTF. CDR3 coding DNA: TGTGCCAGCAGTCCCAGGGGGCGTGGCTACACCTTC.

Only a few counts were recorded for this clonotype. Since a much larger clone is just one base distant, this may be a read error. This chain connects TRBV6-6 to TRBJ2-7, with D uncertain. Germline V gives CDR1 MNHNY, CDR2 SVGAGI (reference sequence). The CDR3 is 12 residues long. V was cut by 5 bases and J by 3 bases, with 8 bases left in between. CDR3 sequence (DNA): TGTGCCAGCAGTCACACGAACTACGAGCAGTACTTC. It specifies CASSHTNYEQYF.